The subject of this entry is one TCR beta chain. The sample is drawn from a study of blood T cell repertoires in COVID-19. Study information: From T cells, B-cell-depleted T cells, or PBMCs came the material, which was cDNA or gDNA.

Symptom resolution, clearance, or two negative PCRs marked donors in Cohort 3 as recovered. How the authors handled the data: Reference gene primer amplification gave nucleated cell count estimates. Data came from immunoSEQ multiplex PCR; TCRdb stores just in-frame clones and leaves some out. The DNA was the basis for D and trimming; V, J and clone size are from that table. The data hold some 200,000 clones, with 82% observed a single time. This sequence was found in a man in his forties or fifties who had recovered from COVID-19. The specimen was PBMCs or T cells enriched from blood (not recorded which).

CDR3 loop: CSVRTSAADTQYF. In DNA, the CDR3 is TGCAGCGTCCGGACTAGCGCGGCAGATACGCAGTATTTT. The rearrangement links TRBV29-1 to TRBJ2-3; TRBD2 aligns across 9 bases. Germline loops: CDR1 SQVTM, CDR2 ANQGSEA. This CDR3 comprises 13 residues. The ends lost 6 bases at V and 4 bases at J; junction bases unmatched: 5.